The clone carrying this TCR beta chain is a singleton in its sample. The CDR3 sequence is 13 residues long. Germline CDR1 and CDR2: SGHRS and YFSETQ. Trimming removed 2 bases at V and 0 bases at J, with 5 bases between. The method was immunoSEQ multiplex PCR; TCRdb's version includes in-frame clones alone and lacks a portion of them. This sample has fewer than 250,000 clones; about four fifths occur once, and the top ten carry roughly 7.6%. This record comes from a study of blood T cell repertoires in COVID-19. V is TRBV5-1 and J is TRBJ1-1; unclear D gene. This receptor was identified in a woman aged 50 to 60 with acute or convalescent COVID-19. Sample: peripheral blood. CDR3 protein: CASSFVVNTEAFF. The CDR3 DNA is TGCGCCAGCAGCTTTGTCGTGAACACTGAAGCTTTCTTT.